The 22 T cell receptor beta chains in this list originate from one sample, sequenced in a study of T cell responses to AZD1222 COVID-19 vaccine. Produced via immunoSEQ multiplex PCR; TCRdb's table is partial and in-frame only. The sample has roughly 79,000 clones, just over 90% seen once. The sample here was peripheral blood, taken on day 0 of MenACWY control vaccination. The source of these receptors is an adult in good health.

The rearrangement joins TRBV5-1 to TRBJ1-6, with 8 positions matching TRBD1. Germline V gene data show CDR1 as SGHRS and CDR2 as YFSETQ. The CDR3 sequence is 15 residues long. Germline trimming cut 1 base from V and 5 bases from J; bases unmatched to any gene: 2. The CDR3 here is CASSLRTGHNSPLHF. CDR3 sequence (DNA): TGCGCCAGCAGCTTGAGGACAGGGCATAATTCACCCCTCCACTTT.

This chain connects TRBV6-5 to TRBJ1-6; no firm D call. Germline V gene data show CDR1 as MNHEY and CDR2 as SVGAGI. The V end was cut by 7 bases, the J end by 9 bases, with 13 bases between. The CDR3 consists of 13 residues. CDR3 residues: CASTKGLGSPLHF. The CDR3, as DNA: TGTGCCAGCACTAAGGGTCTAGGTTCACCCCTCCACTTT.

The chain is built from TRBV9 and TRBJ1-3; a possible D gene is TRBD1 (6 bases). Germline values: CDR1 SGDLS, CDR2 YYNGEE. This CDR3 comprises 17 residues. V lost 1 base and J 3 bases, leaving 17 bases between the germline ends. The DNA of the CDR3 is TGTGCCAGCAGCGTATCCCTACCGACAGGACTTGGAAACACCATATATTTT. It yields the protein CASSVSLPTGLGNTIYF.

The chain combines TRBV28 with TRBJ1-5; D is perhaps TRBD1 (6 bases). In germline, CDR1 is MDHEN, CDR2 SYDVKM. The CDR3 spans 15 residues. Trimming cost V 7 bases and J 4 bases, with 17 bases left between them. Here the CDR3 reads CASTPWGGENQPQHF. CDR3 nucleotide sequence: TGTGCCAGCACCCCCTGGGGGGGCGAAAATCAGCCCCAGCATTTT.

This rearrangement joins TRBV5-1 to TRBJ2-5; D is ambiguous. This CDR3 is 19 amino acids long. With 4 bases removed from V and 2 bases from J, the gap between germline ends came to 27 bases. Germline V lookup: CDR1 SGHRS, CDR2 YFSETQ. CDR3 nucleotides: TGCGCCAGCAGCCGGATTCGGCTAGGTGATATTTGGTCGCAAGAGACCCAGTACTTC. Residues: CASSRIRLGDIWSQETQYF.

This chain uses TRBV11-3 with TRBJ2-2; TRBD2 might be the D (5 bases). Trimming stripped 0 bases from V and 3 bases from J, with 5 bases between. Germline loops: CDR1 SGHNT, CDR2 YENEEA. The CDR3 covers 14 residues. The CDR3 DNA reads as TGTGCCAGCAGCTTAGAGAGGGACACCGGGGAGCTGTTTTTT. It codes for CASSLERDTGELFF.

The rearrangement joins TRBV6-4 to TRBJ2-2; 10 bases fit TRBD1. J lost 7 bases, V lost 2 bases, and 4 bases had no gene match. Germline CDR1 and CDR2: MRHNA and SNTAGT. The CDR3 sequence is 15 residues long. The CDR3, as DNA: TGTGCCAGCAGTGACGGGACAGGGGATTTCGGGGAGCTGTTTTTT. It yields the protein CASSDGTGDFGELFF.

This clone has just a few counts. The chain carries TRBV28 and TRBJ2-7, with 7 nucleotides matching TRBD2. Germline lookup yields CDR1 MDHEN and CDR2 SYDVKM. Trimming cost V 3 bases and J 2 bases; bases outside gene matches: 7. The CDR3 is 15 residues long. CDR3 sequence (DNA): TGTGCCAGCAGTTTCCAGAAGCGGGAACCCTACGAGCAGTACTTC. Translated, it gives CASSFQKREPYEQYF.

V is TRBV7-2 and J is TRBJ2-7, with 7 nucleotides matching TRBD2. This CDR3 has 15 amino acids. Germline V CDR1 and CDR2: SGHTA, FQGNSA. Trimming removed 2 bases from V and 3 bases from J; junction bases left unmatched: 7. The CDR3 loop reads CASSLSGGGDYEQYF. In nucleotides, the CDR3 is TGTGCCAGCAGCTTATCGGGGGGAGGAGACTACGAGCAGTACTTC.

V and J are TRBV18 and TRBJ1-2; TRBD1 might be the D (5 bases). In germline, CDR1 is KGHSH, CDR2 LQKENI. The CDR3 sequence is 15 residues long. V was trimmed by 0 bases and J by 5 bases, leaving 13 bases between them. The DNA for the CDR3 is TGTGCCAGCTCACCACCGGAAGGGGCACAGTATGGCTACACCTTC. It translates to CASSPPEGAQYGYTF.

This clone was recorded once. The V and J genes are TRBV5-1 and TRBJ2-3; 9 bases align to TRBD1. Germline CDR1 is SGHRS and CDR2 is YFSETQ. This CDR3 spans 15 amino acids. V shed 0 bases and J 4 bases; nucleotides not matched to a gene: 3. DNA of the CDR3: TGCGCCAGCAGCTTGGCCGGGGACAGGGCAGATACGCAGTATTTT. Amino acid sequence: CASSLAGDRADTQYF.

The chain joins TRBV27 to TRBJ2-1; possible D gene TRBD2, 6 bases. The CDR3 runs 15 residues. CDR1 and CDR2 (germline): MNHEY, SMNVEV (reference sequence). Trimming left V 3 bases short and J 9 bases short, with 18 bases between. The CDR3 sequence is CASSLWGPGVREQFF. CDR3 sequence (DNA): TGTGCCAGCAGTTTGTGGGGTCCGGGGGTCCGTGAGCAGTTCTTC.

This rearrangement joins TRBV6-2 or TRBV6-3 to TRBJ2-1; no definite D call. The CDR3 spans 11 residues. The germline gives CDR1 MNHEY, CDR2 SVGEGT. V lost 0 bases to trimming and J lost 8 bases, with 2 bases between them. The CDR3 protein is CASSYSYEQFF. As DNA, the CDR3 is TGTGCCAGCAGTTACTCCTATGAGCAGTTCTTC.

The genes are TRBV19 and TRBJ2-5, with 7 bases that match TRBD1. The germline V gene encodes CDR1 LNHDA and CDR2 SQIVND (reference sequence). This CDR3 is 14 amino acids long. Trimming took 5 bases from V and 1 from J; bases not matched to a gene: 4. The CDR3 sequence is CASSWSGGQETQYF. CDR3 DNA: TGTGCCAGTAGTTGGTCAGGGGGCCAAGAGACCCAGTACTTC. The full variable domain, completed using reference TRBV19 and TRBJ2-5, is DGGITQSPKYLFRKEGQNVTLSCEQNLNHDAMYWYRQDPGQGLRLIYYSQIVNDFQKGDIAEGYSVSREKKESFPLTVTSAQKNPTAFYLCASSWSGGQETQYFGPGTRLLVL.

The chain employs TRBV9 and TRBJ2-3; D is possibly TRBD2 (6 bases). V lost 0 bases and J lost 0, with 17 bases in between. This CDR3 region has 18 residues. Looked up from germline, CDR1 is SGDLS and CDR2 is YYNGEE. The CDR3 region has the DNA TGTGCCAGCAGCGTAGCAGCAATAAGCGGGCCTAGCACAGATACGCAGTATTTT. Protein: CASSVAAISGPSTDTQYF.

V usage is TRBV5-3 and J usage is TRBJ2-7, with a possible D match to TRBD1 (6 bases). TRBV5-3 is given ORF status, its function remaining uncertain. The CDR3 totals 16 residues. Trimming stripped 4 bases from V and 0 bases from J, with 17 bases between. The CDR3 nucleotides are TGTGCCAGAAGCGAAGCGACAGACAGGCGCTCCTACGAGCAGTACTTC. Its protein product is CARSEATDRRSYEQYF.

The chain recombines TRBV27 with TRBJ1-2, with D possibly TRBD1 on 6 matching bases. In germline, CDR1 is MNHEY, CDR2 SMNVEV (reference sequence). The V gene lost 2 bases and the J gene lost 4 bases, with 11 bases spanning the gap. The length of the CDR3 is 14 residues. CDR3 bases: TGTGCCAGCAGTTTAGTTGGGGGCAGCTATGGCTACACCTTC. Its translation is CASSLVGGSYGYTF.

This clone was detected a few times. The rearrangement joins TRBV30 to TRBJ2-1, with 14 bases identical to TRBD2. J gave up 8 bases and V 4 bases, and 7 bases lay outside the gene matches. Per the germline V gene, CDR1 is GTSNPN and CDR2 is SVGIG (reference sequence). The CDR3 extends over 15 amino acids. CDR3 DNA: TGTGCCTGGACCCGACTAGCGGGGGGGCCCCATGAGCAGTTCTTC. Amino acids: CAWTRLAGGPHEQFF.

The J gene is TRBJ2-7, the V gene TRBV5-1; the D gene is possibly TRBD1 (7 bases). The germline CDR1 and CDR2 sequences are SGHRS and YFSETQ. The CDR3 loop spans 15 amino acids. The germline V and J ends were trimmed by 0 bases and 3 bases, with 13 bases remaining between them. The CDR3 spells CASSLESGGSYEQYF. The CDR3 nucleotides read TGCGCCAGCAGCTTGGAGTCAGGGGGGAGCTACGAGCAGTACTTC.

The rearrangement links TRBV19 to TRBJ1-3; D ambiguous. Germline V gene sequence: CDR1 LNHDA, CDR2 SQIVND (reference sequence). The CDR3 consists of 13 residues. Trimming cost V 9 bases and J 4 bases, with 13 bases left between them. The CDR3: CASSLISGNTIYF. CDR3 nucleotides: TGTGCCAGCAGCCTTATATCGGGAAACACCATATATTTT. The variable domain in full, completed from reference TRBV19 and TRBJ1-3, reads DGGITQSPKYLFRKEGQNVTLSCEQNLNHDAMYWYRQDPGQGLRLIYYSQIVNDFQKGDIAEGYSVSREKKESFPLTVTSAQKNPTAFYLCASSLISGNTIYFGEGSWLTVV.

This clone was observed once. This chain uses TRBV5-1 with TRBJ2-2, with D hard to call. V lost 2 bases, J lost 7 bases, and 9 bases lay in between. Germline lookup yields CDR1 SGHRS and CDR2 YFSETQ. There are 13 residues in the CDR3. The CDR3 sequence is CASSFDPVGELFF. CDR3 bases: TGCGCCAGCAGCTTCGACCCCGTCGGGGAGCTGTTTTTT.

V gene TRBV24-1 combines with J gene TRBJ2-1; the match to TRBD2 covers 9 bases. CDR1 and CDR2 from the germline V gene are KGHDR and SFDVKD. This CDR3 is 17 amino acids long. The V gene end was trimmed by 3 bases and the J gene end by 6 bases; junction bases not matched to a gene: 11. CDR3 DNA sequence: TGTGCCACCAGTGATGGGATTAGCGGGGGATCTTTCAATGAGCAGTTCTTC. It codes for CATSDGISGGSFNEQFF.